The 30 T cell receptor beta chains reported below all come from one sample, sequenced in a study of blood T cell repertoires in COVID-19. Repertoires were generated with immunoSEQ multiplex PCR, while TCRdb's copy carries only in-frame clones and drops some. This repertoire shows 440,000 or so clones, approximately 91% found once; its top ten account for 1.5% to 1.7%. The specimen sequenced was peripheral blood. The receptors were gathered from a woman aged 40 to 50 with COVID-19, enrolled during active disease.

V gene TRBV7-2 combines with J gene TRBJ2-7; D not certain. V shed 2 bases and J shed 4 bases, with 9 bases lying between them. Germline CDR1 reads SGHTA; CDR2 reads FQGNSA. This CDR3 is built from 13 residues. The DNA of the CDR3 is TGTGCCAGCAGCTTACAGGTTATTTACGAGCAGTACTTC. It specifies CASSLQVIYEQYF. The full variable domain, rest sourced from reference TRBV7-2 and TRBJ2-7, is GAGVSQSPSNKVTEKGKDVELRCDPISGHTALYWYRQSLGQGLEFLIYFQGNSAPDKSGLPSDRFSAERTGGSVSTLTIQRTQQEDSAVYLCASSLQVIYEQYFGPGTRLTVT.

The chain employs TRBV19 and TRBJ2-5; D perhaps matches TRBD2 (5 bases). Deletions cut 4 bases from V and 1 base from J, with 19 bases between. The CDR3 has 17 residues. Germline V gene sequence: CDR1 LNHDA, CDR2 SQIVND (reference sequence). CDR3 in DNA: TGTGCCAGTAGTAATACGGGGTTAAAGTTTTCCCAAGAGACCCAGTACTTC. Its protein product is CASSNTGLKFSQETQYF.

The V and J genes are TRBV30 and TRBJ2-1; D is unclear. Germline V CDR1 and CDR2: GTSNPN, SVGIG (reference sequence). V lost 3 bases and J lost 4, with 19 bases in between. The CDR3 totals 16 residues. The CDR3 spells CAWSAPLANRYNEQFF. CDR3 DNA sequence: TGTGCCTGGAGCGCCCCCTTAGCTAACCGGTACAATGAGCAGTTCTTC.

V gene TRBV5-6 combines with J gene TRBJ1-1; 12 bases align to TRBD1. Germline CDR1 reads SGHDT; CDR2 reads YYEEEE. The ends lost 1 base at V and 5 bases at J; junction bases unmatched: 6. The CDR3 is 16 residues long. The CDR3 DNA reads TGTGCCAGCAGCTTGAGGGGACAGGGGGCGAGGACTGAAGCTTTCTTT. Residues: CASSLRGQGARTEAFF.

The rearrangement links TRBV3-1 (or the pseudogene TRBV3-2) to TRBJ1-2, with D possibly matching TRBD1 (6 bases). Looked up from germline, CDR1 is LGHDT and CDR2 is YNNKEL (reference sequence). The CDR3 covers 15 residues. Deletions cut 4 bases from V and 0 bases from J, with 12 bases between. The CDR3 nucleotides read TGTGCCAGCAGCCCAGGACAGCAAGCTAACTATGGCTACACCTTC. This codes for CASSPGQQANYGYTF.

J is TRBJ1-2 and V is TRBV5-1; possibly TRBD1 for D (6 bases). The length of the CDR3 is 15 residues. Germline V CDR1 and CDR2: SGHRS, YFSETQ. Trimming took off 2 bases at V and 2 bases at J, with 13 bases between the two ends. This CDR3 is CASSFGQSSNYGYTF. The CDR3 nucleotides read TGCGCCAGCAGCTTTGGACAGAGCTCAAACTATGGCTACACCTTC.

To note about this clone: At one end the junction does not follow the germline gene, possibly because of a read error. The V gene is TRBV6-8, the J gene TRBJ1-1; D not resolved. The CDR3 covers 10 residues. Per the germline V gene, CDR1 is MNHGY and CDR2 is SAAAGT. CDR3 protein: CLGWNTEAFF. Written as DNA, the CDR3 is TGCCTCGGGTGGAACACTGAAGCTTTCTTT.

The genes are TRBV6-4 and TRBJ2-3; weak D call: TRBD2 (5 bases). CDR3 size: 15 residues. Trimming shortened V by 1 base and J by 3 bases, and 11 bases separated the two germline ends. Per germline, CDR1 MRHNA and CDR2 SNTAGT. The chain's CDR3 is CASSDFGAATDTQYF. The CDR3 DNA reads TGTGCCAGCAGTGACTTCGGAGCGGCGACAGATACGCAGTATTTT.

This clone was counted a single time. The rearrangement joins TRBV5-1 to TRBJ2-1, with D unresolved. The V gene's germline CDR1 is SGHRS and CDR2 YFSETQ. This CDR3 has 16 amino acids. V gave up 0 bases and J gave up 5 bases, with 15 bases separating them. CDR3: CASSLGRIDWDNEQFF. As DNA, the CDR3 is TGCGCCAGCAGCTTGGGGAGAATAGATTGGGACAATGAGCAGTTCTTC.

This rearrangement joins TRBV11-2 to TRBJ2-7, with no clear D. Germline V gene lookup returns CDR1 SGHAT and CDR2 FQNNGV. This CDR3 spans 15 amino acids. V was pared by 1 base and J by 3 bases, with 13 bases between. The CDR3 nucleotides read TGTGCCAGCAGCTTAGTCGGCAGGAAAAACTACGAGCAGTACTTC. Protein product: CASSLVGRKNYEQYF.

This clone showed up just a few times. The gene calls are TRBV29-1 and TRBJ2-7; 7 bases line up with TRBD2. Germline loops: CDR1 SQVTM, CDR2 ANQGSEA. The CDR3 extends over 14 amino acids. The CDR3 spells CSTRWGGGRYEQYF. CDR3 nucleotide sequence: TGCAGTACCCGTTGGGGCGGGGGTCGCTACGAGCAGTACTTC.

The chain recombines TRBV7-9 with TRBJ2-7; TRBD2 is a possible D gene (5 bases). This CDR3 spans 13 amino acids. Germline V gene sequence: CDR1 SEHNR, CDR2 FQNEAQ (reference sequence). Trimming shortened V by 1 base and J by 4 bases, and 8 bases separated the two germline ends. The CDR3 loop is CASSLVTGYEQYF. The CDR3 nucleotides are TGTGCCAGCAGCTTAGTCACGGGATACGAGCAGTACTTC.

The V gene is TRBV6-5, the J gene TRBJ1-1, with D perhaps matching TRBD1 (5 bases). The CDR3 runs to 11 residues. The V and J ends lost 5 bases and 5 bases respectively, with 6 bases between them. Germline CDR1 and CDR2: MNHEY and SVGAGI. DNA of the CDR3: TGTGCCAGCAGTCAGGGTACTGAAGCTTTCTTT. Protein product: CASSQGTEAFF.

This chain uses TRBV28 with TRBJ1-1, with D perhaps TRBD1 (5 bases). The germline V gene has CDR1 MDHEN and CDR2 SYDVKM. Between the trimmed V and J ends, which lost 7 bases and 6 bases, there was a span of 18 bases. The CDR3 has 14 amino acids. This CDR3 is CASNLVGQFSEAFF. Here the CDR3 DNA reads TGTGCCAGCAACCTCGTGGGGCAGTTCTCTGAAGCTTTCTTT.

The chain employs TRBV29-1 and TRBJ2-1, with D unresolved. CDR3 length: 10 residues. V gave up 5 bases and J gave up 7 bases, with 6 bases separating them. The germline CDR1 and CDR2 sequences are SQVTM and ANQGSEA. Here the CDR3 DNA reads TGCAGCGTTTTAGAGAATGAGCAGTTCTTC. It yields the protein CSVLENEQFF.

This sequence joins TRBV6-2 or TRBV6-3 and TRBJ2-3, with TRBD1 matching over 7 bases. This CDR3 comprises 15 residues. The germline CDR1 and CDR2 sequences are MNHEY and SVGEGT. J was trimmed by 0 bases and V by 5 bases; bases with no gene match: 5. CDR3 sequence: CASSPGQPSTDTQYF. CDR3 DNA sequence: TGTGCCAGCAGTCCGGGACAGCCTAGCACAGATACGCAGTATTTT.

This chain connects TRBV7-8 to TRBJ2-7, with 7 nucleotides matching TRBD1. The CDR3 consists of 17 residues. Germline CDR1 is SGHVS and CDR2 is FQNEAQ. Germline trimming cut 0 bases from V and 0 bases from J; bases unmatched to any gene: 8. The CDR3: CASSLALGGASSYEQYF. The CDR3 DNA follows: TGTGCCAGCAGCTTAGCGCTAGGGGGCGCCAGCTCCTACGAGCAGTACTTC.

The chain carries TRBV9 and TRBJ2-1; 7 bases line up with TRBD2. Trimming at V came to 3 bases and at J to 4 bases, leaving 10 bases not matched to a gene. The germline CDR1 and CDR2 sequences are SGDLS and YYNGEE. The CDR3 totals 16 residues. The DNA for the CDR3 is TGTGCCAGCAGCGACCGTCCGAGCGGGATTTACAATGAGCAGTTCTTC. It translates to CASSDRPSGIYNEQFF.

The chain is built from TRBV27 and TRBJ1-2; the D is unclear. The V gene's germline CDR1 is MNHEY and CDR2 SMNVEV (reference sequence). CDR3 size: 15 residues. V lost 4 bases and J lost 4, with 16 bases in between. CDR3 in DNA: TGTGCCAGCAGTTCACCGATATCCAACTTCTATGGCTACACCTTC. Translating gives CASSSPISNFYGYTF.

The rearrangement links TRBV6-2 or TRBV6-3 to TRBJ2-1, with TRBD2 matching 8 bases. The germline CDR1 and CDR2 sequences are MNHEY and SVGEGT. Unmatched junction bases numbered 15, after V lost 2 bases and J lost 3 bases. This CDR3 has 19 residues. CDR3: CASSYTTQVSGELYNEQFF. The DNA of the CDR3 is TGTGCCAGCAGTTACACAACCCAGGTTAGCGGGGAACTCTACAATGAGCAGTTCTTC.

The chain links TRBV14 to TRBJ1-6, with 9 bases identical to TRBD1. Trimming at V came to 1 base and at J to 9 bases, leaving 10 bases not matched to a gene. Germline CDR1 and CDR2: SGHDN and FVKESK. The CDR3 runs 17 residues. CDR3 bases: TGTGCCAGCAGCCAAGCGTTACCGGGACAGGGAATTTCACCCCTCCACTTT. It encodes CASSQALPGQGISPLHF.

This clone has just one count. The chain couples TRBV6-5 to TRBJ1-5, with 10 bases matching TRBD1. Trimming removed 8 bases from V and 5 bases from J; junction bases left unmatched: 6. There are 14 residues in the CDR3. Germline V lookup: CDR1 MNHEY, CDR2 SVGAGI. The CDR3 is CASHSGTGDQPQHF. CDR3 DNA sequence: TGTGCCAGCCACTCCGGGACAGGGGATCAGCCCCAGCATTTT.

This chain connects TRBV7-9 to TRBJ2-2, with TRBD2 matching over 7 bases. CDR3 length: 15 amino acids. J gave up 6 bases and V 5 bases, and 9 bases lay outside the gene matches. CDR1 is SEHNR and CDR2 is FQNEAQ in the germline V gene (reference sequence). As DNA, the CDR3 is TGTGCCAGCAGCCTGGCGGGAGTAGGTGCCGGGGAGCTGTTTTTT. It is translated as CASSLAGVGAGELFF.

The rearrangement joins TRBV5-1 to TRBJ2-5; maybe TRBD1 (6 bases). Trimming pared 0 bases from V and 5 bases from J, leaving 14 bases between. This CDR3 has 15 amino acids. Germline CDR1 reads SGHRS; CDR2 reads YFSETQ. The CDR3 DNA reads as TGCGCCAGCAGCTTGGGAGCAGGGGCCCCCGAGACCCAGTACTTC. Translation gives CASSLGAGAPETQYF.

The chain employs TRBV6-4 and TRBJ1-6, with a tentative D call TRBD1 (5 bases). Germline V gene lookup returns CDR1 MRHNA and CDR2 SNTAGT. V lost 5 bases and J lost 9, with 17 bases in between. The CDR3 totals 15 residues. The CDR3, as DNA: TGTGCCAGCAGTCCAGGGCGGAGCTCAGGTTCACCCCTCCACTTT. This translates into CASSPGRSSGSPLHF.

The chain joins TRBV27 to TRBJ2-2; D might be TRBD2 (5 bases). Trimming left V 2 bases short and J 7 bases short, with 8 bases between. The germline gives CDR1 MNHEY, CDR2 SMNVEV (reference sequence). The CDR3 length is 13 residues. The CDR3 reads CASSLTGIGELFF. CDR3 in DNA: TGTGCCAGCAGTTTAACGGGAATCGGGGAGCTGTTTTTT.

The DNA of the CDR3 is TGTGCCAGCAGCTTGGGACAGGAGAGCTCCTACGAGCAGTACTTC. It translates to CASSLGQESSYEQYF. The chain carries TRBV5-6 and TRBJ2-7, with D possibly matching TRBD1 (6 bases). Germline V gene sequence: CDR1 SGHDT, CDR2 YYEEEE. Trimming shortened V by 0 bases and J by 0 bases, and 10 bases separated the two germline ends. The CDR3 is made up of 15 amino acids.

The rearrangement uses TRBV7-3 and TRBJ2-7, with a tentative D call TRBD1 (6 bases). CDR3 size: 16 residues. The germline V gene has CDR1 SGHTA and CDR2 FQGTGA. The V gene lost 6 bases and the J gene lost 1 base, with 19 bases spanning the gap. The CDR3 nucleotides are TGTGCCAGCAGAACCACGACAGGCCAGGGGTCCTACGAGCAGTACTTC. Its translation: CASRTTTGQGSYEQYF. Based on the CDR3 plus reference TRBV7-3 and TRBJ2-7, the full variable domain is GAGVSQTPSNKVTEKGKYVELRCDPISGHTALYWYRQSLGQGPEFLIYFQGTGAADDSGLPNDRFFAVRPEGSVSTLKIQRTERGDSAVYLCASRTTTGQGSYEQYFGPGTRLTVT.

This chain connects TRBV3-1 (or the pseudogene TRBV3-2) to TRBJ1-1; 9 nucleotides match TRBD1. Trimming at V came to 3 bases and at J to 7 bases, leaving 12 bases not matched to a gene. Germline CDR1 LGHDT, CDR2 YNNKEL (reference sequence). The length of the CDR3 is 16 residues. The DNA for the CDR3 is TGTGCCAGCAGCCACGGCGTTGGACAGGGGCGGATTGAAGCTTTCTTT. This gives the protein CASSHGVGQGRIEAFF.

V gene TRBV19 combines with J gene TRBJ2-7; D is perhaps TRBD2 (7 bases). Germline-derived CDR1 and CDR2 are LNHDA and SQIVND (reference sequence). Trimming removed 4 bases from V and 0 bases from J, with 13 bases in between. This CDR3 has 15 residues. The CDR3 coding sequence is TGTGCCAGTAGTAGCGGGGGCACCATCTCCTACGAGCAGTACTTC. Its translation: CASSSGGTISYEQYF.